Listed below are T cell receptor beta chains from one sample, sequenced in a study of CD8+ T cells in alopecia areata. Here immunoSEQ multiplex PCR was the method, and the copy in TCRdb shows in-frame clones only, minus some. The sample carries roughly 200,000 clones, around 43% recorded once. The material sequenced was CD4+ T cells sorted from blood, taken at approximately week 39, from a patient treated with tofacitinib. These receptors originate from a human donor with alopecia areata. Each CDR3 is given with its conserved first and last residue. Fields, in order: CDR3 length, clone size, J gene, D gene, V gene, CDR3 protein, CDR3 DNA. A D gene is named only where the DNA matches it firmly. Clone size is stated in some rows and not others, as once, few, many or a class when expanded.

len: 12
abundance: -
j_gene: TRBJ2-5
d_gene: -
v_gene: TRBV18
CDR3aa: CASPRPGETQYF
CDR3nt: TGTGCCAGCCCTCGGCCGGGAGAGACCCAGTACTTC

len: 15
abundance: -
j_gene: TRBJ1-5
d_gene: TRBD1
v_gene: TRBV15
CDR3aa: CATSSYGTEGQPQHF
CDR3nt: TGTGCCACCAGCAGCTACGGGACAGAGGGTCAGCCCCAGCATTTT

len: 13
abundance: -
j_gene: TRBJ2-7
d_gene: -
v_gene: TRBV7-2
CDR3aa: CASSYAQGSEQYF
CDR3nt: TGTGCCAGCAGCTACGCCCAGGGATCCGAGCAGTACTTC

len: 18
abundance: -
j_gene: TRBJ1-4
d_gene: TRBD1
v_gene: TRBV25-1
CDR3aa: CASSASSILAGGFEKLFF
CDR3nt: TGTGCCAGCAGTGCATCCTCAATTTTAGCAGGGGGATTTGAAAAACTGTTTTTT

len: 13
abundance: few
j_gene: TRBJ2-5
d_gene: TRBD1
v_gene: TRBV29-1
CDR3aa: CSDAWTGEETQYF
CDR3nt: TGCAGCGATGCATGGACAGGGGAGGAGACCCAGTACTTC

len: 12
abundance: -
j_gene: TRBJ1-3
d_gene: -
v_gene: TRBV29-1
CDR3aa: CSVQAPGNTIYF
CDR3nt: TGCAGCGTTCAGGCTCCCGGAAACACCATATATTTT

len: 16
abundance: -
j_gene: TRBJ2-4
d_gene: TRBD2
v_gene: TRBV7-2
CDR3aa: CASSLLAGVAKNIQYF
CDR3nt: TGTGCCAGCAGCCTACTAGCGGGGGTAGCCAAAAACATTCAGTACTTC

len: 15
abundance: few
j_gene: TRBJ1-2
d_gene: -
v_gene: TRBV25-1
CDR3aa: CASSPSRATNYGYTF
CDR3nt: TGTGCCAGCAGTCCCTCGCGGGCCACTAACTATGGCTACACCTTC

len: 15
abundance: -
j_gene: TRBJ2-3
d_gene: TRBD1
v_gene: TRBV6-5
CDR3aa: CASRRQGWYTDTQYF
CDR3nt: TGTGCCAGCAGACGACAGGGGTGGTACACAGATACGCAGTATTTT

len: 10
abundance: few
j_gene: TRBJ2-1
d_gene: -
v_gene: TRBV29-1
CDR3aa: CSVGGPLWFF
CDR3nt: TGCAGCGTTGGCGGGCCACTGTGGTTCTTC

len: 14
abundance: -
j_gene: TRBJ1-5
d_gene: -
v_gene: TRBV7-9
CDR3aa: CASSRDAENQPQHF
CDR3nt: TGTGCCAGCAGCCGGGACGCGGAGAATCAGCCCCAGCATTTT

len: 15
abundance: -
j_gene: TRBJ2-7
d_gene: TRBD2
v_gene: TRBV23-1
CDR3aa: CASSLAGGRSYEQYF
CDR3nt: TGCGCCAGCAGCTTAGCGGGAGGGAGGTCCTACGAGCAGTACTTC

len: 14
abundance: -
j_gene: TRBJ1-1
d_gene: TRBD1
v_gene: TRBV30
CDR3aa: CAWDTGVTNTEAFF
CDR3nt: TGTGCCTGGGATACAGGGGTCACGAACACTGAAGCTTTCTTT

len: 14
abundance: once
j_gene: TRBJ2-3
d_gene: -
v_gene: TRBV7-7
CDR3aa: CASSSSGSTDTQYF
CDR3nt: TGTGCTAGCAGCTCGTCGGGTAGCACAGATACGCAGTATTTT

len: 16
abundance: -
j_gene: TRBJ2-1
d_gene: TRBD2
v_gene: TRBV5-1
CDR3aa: CASSPGLAGGLGEQFF
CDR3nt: TGCGCCAGCAGTCCGGGACTAGCGGGAGGCCTCGGCGAGCAGTTCTTC

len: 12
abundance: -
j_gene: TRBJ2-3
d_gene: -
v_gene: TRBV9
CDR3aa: CASSVVADTQYF
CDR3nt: TGTGCCAGCAGCGTAGTTGCAGATACGCAGTATTTT

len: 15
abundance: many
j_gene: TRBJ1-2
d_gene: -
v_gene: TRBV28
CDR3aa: CASSLSPRVGYGYTF
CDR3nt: TGTGCCAGCAGTTTATCCCCCAGGGTTGGCTATGGCTACACCTTC

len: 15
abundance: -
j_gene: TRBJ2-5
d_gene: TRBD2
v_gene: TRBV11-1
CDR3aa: CASSFSLAGRETQYF
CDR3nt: TGTGCCAGCAGCTTTTCGCTAGCGGGACGAGAGACCCAGTACTTC

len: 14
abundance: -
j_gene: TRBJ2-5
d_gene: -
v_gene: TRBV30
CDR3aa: CAWRAGGFQETQYF
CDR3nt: TGTGCCTGGAGGGCAGGAGGTTTCCAAGAGACCCAGTACTTC

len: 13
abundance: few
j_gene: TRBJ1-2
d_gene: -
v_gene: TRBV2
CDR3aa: CASSRDGNYGYTF
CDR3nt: TGTGCCAGCAGCCGGGACGGAAACTATGGCTACACCTTC

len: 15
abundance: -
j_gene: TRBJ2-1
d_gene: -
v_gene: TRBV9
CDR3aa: CASSVAGKTRGEQFF
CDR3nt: TGTGCCAGCAGCGTAGCGGGAAAGACACGCGGTGAGCAGTTCTTC

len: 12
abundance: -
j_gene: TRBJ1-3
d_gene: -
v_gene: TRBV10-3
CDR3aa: CAIDNSGNTIYF
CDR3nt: TGTGCCATCGACAACTCTGGAAACACCATATATTTT

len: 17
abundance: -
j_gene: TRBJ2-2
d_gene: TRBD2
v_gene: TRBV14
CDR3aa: CASSQPLLAGGSGELFF
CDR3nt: TGTGCCAGCAGCCAACCCTTGCTAGCGGGAGGATCCGGGGAGCTGTTTTTT

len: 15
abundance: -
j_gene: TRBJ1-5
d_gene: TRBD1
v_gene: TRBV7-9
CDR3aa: CASSRGTETNQPQHF
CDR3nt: TGTGCCAGCAGCCGAGGGACAGAAACTAATCAGCCCCAGCATTTT

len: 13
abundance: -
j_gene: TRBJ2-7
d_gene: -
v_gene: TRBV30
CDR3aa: CAWMGRIGHEQYF
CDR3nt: TGTGCCTGGATGGGGAGGATCGGCCACGAGCAGTACTTC

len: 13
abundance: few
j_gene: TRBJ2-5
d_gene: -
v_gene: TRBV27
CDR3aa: CASSLAGPETQYF
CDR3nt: TGTGCCAGCAGTTTAGCAGGGCCGGAGACCCAGTACTTC